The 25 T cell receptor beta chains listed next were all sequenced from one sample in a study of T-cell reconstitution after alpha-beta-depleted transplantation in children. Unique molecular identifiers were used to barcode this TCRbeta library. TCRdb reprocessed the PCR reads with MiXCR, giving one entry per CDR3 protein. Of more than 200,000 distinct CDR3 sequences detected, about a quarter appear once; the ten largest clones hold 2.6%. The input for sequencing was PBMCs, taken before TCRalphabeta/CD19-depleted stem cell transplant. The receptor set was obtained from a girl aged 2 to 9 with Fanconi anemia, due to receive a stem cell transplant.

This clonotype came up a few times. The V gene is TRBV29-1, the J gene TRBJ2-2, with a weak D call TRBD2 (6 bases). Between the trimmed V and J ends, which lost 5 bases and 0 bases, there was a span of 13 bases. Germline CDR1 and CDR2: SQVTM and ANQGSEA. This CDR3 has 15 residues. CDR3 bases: TGCAGCGTTTATCCGGGACTCCCGAACACCGGGGAGCTGTTTTTT. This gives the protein CSVYPGLPNTGELFF.

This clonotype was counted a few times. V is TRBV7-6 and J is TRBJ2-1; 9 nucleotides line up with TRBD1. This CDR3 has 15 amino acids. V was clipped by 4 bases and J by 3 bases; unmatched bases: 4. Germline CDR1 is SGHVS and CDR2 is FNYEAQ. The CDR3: CASSYPGQGYNEQFF. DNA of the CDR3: TGTGCCAGCAGCTATCCGGGACAGGGCTACAATGAGCAGTTCTTC.

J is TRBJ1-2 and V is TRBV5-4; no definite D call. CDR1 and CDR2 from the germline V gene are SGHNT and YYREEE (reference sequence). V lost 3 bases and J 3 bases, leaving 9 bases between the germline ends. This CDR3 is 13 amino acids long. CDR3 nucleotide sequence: TGTGCCAGCAGCTCCGGAGGGTACTATGGCTACACCTTC. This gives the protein CASSSGGYYGYTF. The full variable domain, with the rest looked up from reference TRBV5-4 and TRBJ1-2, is ETGVTQSPTHLIKTRGQQVTLRCSSQSGHNTVSWYQQALGQGPQFIFQYYREEENGRGNFPPRFSGLQFPNYSSELNVNALELDDSALYLCASSSGGYYGYTFGSGTRLTVV.

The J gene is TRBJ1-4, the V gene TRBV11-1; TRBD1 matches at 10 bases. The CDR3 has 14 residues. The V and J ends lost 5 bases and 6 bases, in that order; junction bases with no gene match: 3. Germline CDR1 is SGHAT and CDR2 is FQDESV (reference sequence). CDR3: CASSLTGGDEKLFF. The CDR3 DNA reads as TGTGCCAGCAGCCTGACAGGGGGCGATGAAAAACTGTTTTTT.

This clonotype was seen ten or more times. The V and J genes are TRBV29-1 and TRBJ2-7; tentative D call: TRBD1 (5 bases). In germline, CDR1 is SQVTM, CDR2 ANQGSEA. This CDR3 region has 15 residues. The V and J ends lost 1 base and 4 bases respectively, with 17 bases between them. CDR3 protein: CSVEGAGPLSYEQYF. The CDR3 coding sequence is TGCAGCGTTGAAGGGGCAGGGCCCCTCTCGTACGAGCAGTACTTC.

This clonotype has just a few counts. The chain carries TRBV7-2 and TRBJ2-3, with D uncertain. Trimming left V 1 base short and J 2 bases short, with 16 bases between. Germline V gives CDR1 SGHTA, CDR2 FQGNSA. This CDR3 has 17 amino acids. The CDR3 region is CASSLVRSPRFTDTQYF. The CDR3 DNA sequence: TGTGCCAGCAGCTTAGTTCGGAGCCCGAGATTCACAGATACGCAGTATTTT.

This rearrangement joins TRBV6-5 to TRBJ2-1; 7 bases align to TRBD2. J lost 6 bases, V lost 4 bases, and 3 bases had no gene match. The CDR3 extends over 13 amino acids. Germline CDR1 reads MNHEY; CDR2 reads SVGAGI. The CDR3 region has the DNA TGTGCCAGCAGTTTTGGACTAGTCAATGAGCAGTTCTTC. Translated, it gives CASSFGLVNEQFF.

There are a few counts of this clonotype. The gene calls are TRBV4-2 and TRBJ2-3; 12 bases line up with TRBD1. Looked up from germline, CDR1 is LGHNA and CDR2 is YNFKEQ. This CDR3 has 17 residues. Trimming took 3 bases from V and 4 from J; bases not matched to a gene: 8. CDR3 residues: CASSHSGTGGGADTQYF. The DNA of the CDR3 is TGTGCCAGCAGCCATTCCGGGACAGGGGGCGGTGCAGATACGCAGTATTTT.

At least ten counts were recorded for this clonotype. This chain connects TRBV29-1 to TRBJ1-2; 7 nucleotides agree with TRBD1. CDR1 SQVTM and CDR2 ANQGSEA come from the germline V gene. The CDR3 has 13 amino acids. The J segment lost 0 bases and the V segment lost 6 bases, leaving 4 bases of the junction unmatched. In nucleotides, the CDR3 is TGCAGCGTACGGACAGGTCCTAACTATGGCTACACCTTC. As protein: CSVRTGPNYGYTF.

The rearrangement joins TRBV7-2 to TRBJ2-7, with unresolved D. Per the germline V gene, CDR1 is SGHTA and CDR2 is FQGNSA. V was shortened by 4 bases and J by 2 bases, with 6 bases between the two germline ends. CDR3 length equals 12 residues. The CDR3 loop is CASSSWAYEQYF. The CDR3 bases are TGTGCCAGCAGCTCATGGGCCTACGAGCAGTACTTC.

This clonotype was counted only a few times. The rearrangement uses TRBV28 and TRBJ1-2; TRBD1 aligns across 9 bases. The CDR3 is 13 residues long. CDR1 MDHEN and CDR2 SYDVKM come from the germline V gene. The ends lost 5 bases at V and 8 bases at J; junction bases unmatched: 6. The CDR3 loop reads CASSPGQGGGYTF. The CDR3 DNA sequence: TGTGCCAGCAGTCCGGGACAGGGTGGAGGCTACACCTTC.

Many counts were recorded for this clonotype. CDR3: CASSATVVREQFF. CDR3 DNA: TGTGCCAGCAGCGCGACCGTCGTTCGTGAGCAGTTCTTC. The genes are TRBV5-6 and TRBJ2-1, with no clear D. CDR3 length equals 13 residues. Trimming pared 4 bases from V and 9 bases from J, leaving 14 bases between. Per germline, CDR1 SGHDT and CDR2 YYEEEE.

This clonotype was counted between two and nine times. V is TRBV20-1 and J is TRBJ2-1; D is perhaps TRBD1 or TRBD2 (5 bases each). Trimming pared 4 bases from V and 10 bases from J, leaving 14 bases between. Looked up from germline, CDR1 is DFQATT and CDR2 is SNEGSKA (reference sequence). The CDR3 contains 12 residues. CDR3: CSATWGIGEQFF. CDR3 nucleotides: TGCAGTGCTACATGGGGGATAGGCGAGCAGTTCTTC.

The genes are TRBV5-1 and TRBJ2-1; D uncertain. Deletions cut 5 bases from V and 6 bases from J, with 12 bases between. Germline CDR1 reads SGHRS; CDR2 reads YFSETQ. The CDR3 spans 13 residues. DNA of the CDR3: TGCGCCAGCAGATTACCTCATCGCAATGAGCAGTTCTTC. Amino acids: CASRLPHRNEQFF.

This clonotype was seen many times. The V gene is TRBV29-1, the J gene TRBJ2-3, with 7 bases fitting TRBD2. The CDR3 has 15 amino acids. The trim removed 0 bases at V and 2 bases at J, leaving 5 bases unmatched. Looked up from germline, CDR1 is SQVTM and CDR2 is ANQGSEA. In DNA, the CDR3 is TGCAGCGTTGAAGAACTGGCGGGAGCCACAGATACGCAGTATTTT. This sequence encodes CSVEELAGATDTQYF.

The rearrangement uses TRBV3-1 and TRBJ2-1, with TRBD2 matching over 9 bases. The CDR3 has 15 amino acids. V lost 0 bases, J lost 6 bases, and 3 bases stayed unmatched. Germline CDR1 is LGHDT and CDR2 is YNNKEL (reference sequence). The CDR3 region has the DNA TGTGCCAGCAGCCAAGAGGGACTAGCAGTCAATGAGCAGTTCTTC. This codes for CASSQEGLAVNEQFF.

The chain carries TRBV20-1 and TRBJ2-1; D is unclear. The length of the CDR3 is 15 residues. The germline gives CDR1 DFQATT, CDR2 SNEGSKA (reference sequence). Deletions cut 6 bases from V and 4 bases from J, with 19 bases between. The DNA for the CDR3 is TGCAGTGCCAGCCGTAAATTTGTGGCTTACAATGAGCAGTTCTTC. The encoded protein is CSASRKFVAYNEQFF.

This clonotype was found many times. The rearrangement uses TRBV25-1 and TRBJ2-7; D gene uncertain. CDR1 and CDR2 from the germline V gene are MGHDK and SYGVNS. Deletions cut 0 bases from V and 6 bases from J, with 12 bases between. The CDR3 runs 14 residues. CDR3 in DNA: TGTGCCAGCAGTGAATATATAGTTCAGGCCGAGCAGTACTTC. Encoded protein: CASSEYIVQAEQYF.

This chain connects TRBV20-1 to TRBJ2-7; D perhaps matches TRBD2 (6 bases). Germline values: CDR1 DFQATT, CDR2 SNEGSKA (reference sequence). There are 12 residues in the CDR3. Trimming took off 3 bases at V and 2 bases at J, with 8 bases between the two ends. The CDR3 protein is CSASAGPYEQYF. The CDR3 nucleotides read TGCAGTGCTAGCGCGGGGCCCTACGAGCAGTACTTC.

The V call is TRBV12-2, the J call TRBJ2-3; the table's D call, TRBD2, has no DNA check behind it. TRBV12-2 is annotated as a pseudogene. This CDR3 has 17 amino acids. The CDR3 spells CASRSPTSGGRTDTQYF. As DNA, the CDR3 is TGTGCAAGTCGCTCGCCTACTAGCGGGGGGCGCACAGATACGCAGTATTTT.

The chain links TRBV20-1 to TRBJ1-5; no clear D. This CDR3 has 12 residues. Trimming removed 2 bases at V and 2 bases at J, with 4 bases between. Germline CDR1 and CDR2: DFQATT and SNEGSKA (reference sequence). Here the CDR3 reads CSARRGNQPQHF. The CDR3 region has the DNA TGCAGTGCTAGAAGGGGCAATCAGCCCCAGCATTTT.

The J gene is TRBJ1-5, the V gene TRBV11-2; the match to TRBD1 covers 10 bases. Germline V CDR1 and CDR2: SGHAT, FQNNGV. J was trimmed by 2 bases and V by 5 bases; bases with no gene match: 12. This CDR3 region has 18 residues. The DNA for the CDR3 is TGTGCCAGCAGCGAGCGGGACAGGGGTTTTGAAGGCAATCAGCCCCAGCATTTT. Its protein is CASSERDRGFEGNQPQHF.

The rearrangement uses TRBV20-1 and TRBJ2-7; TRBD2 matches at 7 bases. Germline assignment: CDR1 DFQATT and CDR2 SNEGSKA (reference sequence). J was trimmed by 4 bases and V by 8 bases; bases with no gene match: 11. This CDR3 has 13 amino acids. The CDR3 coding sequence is TGCAGTCAAGTCGTGGCGGGACTATACGAGCAGTACTTC. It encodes CSQVVAGLYEQYF.

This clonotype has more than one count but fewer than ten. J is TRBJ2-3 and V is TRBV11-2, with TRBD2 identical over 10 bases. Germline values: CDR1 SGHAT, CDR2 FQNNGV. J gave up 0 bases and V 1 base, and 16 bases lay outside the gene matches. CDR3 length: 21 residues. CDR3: CASSLVLGLAGVRSSTDTQYF. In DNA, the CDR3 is TGTGCCAGCAGCTTAGTGTTGGGGCTAGCGGGAGTGAGGTCTAGCACAGATACGCAGTATTTT.

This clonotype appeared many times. The CDR3 sequence: CSVTGISATNEKLFF. CDR3 coding DNA: TGCAGCGTTACGGGGATATCGGCAACTAATGAAAAACTGTTTTTT. The chain uses TRBV29-1 and TRBJ1-4; no clear D gene. Germline CDR1 SQVTM, CDR2 ANQGSEA. The CDR3 is 15 residues long. Trimming took 5 bases from V and 0 from J, leaving 13 bases between them.